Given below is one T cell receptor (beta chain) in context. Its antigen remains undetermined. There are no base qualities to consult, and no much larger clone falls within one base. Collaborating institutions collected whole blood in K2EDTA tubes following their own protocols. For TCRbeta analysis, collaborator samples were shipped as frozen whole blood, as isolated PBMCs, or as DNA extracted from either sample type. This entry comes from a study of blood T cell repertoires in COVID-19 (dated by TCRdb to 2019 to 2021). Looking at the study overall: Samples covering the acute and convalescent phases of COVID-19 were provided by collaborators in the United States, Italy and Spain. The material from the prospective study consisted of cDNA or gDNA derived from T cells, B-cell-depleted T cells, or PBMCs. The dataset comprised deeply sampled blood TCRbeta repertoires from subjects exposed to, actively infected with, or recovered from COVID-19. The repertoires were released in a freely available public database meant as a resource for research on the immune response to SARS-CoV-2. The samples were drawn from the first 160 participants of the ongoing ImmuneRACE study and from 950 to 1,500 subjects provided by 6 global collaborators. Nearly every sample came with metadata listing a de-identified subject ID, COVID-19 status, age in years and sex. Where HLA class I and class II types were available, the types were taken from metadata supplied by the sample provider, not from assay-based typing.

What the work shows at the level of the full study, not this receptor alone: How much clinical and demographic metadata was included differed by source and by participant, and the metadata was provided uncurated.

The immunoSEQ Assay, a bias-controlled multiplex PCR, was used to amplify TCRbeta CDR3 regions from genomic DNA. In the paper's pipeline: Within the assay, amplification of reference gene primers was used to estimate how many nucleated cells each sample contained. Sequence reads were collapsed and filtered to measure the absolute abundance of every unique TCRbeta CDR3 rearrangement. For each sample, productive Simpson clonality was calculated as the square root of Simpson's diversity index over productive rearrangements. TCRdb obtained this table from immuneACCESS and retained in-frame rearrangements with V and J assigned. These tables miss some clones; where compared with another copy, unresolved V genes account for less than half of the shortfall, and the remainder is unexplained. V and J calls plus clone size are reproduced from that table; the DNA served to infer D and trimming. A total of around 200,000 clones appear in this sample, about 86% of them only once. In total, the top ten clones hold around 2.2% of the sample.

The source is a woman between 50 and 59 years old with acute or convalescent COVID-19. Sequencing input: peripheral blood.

The DNA reads as follows: TGTGCCTGGAGGAAGCGGCCGAACACTGAAGCTTTCTTT. The translation is CAWRKRPNTEAFF. The rearrangement joined TRBV30 to TRBJ1-1, with no D gene named confidently. The CDR3, from cysteine to phenylalanine, totals 13 residues. The entry retains the CDR3 DNA only, 39 bases that are in frame from base 1. The V end loses 3 bases and the J end loses 1 base, and a stretch of 9 bases separates them. Reading the germline V gene (reference sequence) gives CDR1 GTSNPN and CDR2 SVGIG.